This T cell receptor (beta chain) was obtained from a study of molecular identifiers for immune sequencing clone quantification. Ten or more counts support this clonotype. TCRdb called the PCR reads again in MiXCR, with one record for every CDR3 protein. The sample carries about 640,000 distinct CDR3 sequences, 15% to 20% recorded once. The sequencing input was naive CD8+ T cells from blood, with Jurkat cell RNA spiked in. Subset: FACS-sorted CD8+CD4-CCR7+CD45RA+ naive T cells. The sequence came from a human donor in good health. Some libraries in this study had Jurkat cell RNA spiked in.

The CDR3: CASSSIRQDLLGDTIYF. CDR3 in DNA: TGTGCCAGCAGCTCGATCCGACAGGACCTTCTCGGAGACACCATATATTTT. The chain carries TRBV7-9 and TRBJ1-3; the D gene is possibly TRBD1 (6 bases). The germline V gene has CDR1 SEHNR and CDR2 FQNEAQ (reference sequence). The germline V and J ends were trimmed by 4 bases and 8 bases, with 24 bases remaining between them. The CDR3 contains 17 residues.